Described below is a single T cell receptor (beta chain) sequence and its context. The repertoire was sequenced with immunoSEQ multiplex PCR; TCRdb's copy has only in-frame clones and lacks some. This table has around 62,000 clones, roughly 90% appearing once. The data originate from a study of blood T cell repertoires in COVID-19. For the study at large: From the United States, Italy and Spain came samples of acute and convalescent COVID-19.

Germline V gives CDR1 MGHDK, CDR2 SYGVNS. Trimming took off 3 bases at V and 11 bases at J, with 13 bases between the two ends. The length of the CDR3 is 12 residues. Sequencing input: peripheral blood. J is TRBJ1-1 and V is TRBV25-1, with D possibly matching TRBD1 (5 bases). This TCR came from a human donor in a cohort sampled during active COVID-19. The CDR3, as DNA: TGTGCCAGCAGTGAGATTCGTGGGGGGGCTTTCTTT. Translated: CASSEIRGGAFF.